This TCR beta chain was retrieved from a study of T cell repertoires in cytomegalovirus infection. Study summary: Evidence of both CMV infection and a matching HLA type came from public TCR beta signatures.

Germline loops: CDR1 SGHNT, CDR2 YYREEE (reference sequence). The V and J ends lost 4 bases and 7 bases, in that order; junction bases with no gene match: 9. The CDR3 runs 16 residues. TCRdb reprocessed the reads via MiXCR and lists one record per CDR3 protein. The table lists approximately 110,000 distinct CDR3 sequences, less than 55% of them singletons. A word on this clonotype: Antigen: not known.

Sample: CD8+ T cells from cultured PBMCs, taken from culture after CMV antigen stimulation. This TCR derives from a human donor in good health (CMV status not recorded). Some clones in this sample may be carry-over from other donors' samples. V gene TRBV5-4 combines with J gene TRBJ1-6, with 9 bases lining up with TRBD1. DNA of the CDR3: TGTGCCAGCAGCCCCGCCGGGACAGGGTGGAATTCACCCCTCCACTTT. Its translation is CASSPAGTGWNSPLHF.